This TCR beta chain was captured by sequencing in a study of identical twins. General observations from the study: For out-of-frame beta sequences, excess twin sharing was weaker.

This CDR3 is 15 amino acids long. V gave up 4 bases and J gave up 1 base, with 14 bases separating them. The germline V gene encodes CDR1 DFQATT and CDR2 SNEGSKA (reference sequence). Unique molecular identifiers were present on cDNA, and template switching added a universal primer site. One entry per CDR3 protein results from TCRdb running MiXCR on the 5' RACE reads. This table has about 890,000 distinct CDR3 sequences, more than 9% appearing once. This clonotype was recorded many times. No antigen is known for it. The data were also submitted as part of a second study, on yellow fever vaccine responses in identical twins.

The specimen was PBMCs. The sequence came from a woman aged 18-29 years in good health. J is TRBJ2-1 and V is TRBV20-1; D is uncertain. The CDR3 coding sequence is TGCAGTGCTACCCTCTTTTTGGGTTCCTACAATGAGCAGTTCTTC. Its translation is CSATLFLGSYNEQFF.